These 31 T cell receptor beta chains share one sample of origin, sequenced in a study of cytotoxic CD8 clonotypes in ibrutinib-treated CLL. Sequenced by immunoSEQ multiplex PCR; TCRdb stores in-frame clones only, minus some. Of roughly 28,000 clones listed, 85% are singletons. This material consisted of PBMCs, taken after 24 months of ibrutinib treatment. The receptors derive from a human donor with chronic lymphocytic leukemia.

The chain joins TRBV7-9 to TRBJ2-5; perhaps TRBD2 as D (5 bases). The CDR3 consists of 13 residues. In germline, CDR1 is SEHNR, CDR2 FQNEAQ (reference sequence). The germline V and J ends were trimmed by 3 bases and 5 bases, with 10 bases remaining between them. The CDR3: CASSFAGEETQYF. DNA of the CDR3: TGTGCCAGCAGCTTTGCTGGGGAGGAGACCCAGTACTTC.

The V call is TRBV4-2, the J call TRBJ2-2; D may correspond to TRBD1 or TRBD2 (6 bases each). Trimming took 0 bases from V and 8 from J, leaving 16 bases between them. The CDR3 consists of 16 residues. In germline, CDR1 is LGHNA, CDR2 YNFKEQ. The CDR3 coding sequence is TGTGCCAGCAGCCAAGAGGGAGCTAGGGGGAGGGGGGAGCTGTTTTTT. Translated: CASSQEGARGRGELFF.

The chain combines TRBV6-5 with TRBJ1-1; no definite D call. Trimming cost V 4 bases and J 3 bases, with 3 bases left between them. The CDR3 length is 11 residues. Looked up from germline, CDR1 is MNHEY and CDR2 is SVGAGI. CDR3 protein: CASSLDTEAFF. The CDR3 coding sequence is TGTGCCAGCAGTTTAGACACTGAAGCTTTCTTT.

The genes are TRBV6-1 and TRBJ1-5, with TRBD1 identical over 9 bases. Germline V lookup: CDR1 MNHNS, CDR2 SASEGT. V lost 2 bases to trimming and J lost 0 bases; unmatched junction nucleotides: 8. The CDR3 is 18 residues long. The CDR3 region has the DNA TGTGCCAGCAGTGAACGGGGACAGGGCCGTCATAGCAATCAGCCCCAGCATTTT. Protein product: CASSERGQGRHSNQPQHF.

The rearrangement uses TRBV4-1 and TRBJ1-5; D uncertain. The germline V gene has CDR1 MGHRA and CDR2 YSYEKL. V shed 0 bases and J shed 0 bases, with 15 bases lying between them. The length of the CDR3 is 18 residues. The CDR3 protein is CASSQEALRQNSNQPQHF. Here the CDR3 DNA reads TGCGCCAGCAGCCAAGAAGCCCTTAGACAAAATAGCAATCAGCCCCAGCATTTT.

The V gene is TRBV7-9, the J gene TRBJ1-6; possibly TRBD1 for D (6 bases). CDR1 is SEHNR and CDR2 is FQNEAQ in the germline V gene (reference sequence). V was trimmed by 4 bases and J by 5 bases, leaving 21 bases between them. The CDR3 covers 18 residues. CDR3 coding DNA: TGTGCCAGCAGCTCAAATAAGGGGGGGTACCTGGATAATTCACCCCTCCACTTT. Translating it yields CASSSNKGGYLDNSPLHF. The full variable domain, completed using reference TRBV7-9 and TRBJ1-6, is DTGVSQNPRHKITKRGQNVTFRCDPISEHNRLYWYRQTLGQGPEFLTYFQNEAQLEKSRLLSDRFSAERPKGSFSTLEIQRTEQGDSAMYLCASSSNKGGYLDNSPLHFGNGTRLTVT.

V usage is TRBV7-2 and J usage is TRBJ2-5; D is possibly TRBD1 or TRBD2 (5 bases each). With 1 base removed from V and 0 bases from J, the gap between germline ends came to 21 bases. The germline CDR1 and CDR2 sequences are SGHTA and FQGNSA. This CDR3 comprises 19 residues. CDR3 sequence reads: CASSLGFVAARGDQETQYF. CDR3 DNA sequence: TGTGCCAGCAGCTTAGGTTTCGTAGCAGCTCGAGGGGACCAAGAGACCCAGTACTTC.

DNA for the CDR3: TGTGCCAGCAGTCCTCGGGCCGGTAACTATGGCTACACCTTC. Its translation: CASSPRAGNYGYTF. V gene TRBV6-5 combines with J gene TRBJ1-2, with D unclear. V dropped 5 bases and J dropped 1 base, with 11 bases sitting between them. CDR1 and CDR2 from the germline V gene are MNHEY and SVGAGI. The CDR3 runs 14 residues.

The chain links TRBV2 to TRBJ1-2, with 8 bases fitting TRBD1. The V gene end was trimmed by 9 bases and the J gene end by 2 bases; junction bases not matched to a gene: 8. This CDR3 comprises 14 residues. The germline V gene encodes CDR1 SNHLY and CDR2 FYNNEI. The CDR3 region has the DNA TGTGCCAGGGAGAGGACAGGGATAAACTATGGCTACACCTTC. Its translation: CARERTGINYGYTF. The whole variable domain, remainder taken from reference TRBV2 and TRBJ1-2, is EPEVTQTPSHQVTQMGQEVILRCVPISNHLYFYWYRQILGQKVEFLVSFYNNEISEKSEIFDDQFSVERPDGSNFTLKIRSTKLEDSAMYFCARERTGINYGYTFGSGTRLTVV.

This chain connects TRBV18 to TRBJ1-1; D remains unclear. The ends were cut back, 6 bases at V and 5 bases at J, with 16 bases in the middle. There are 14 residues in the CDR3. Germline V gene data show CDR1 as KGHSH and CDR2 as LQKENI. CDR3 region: CASSRGPGETEAFF. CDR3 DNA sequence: TGTGCCAGCTCCCGCGGACCGGGAGAAACTGAAGCTTTCTTT.

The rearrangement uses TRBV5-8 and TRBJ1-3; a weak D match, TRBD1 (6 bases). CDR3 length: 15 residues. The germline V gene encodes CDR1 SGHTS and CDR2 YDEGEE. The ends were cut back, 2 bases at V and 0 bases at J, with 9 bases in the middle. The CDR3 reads CASSFTGNSGNTIYF. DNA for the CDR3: TGTGCCAGCAGCTTCACAGGGAACTCTGGAAACACCATATATTTT.

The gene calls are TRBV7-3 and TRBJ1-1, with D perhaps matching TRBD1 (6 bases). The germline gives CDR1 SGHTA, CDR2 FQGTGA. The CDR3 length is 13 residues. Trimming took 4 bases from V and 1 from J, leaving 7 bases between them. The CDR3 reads CASSSTGNTEAFF. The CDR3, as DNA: TGTGCCAGCAGCTCGACAGGGAACACTGAAGCTTTCTTT.

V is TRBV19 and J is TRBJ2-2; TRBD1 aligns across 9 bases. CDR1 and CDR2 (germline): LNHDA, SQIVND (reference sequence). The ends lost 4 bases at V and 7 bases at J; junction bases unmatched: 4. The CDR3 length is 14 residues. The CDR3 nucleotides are TGTGCCAGTAGTAGACAGGGGGGCGGCGGGGAGCTGTTTTTT. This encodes CASSRQGGGGELFF.

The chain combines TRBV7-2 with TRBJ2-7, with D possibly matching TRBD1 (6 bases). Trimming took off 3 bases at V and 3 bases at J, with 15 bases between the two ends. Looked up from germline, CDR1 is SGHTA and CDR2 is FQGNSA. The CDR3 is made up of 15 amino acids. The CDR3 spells CASSLEDSPRYEQYF. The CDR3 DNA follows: TGTGCCAGCAGCTTGGAGGACAGCCCACGCTACGAGCAGTACTTC.

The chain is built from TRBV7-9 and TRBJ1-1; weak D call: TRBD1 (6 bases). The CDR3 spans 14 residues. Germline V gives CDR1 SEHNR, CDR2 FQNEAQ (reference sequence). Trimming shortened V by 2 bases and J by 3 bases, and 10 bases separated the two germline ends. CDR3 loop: CASSLTSGDTEAFF. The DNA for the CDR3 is TGTGCCAGCAGCTTAACATCAGGGGACACTGAAGCTTTCTTT.

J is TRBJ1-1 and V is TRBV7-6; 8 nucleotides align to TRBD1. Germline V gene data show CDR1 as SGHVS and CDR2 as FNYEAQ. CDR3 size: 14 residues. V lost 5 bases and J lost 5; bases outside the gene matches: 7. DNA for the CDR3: TGTGCCAGCAGCCAGAGGGACAGGCGGACTGAAGCTTTCTTT. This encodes CASSQRDRRTEAFF.

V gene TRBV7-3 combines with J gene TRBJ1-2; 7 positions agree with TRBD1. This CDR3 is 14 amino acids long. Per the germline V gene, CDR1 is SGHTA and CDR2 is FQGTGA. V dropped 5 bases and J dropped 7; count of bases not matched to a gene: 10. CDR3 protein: CASSMTGSVSGYTF. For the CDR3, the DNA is TGTGCCAGCAGCATGACAGGGAGTGTGAGTGGCTACACCTTC. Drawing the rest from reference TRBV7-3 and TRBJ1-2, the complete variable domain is GAGVSQTPSNKVTEKGKYVELRCDPISGHTALYWYRQSLGQGPEFLIYFQGTGAADDSGLPNDRFFAVRPEGSVSTLKIQRTERGDSAVYLCASSMTGSVSGYTFGSGTRLTVV.

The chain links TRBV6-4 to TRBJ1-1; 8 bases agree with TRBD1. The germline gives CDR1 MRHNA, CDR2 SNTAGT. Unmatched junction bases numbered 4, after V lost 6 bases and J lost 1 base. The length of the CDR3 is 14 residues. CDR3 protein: CASRQTGGNTEAFF. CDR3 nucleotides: TGTGCCAGCAGACAAACAGGGGGGAACACTGAAGCTTTCTTT.

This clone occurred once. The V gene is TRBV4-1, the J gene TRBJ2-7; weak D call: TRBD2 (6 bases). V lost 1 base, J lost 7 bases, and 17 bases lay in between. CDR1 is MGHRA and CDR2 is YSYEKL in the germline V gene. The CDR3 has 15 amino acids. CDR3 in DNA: TGCGCCAGCAGCCAAGGGAGGGGCTCGGGAAGGGAGCAGTACTTC. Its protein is CASSQGRGSGREQYF.

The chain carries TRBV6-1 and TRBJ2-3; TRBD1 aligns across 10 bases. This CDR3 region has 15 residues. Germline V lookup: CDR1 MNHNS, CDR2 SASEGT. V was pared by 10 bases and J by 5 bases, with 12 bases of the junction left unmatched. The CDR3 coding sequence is TGTGCCACCACAGCCGGGACAGGGGTTGTAGATACGCAGTATTTT. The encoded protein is CATTAGTGVVDTQYF.

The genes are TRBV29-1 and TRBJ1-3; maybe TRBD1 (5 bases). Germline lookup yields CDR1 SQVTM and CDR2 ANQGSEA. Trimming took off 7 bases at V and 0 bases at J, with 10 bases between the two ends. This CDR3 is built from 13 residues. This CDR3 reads CSARTSSGNTIYF. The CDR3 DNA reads TGCAGCGCACGGACAAGCTCTGGAAACACCATATATTTT.

The CDR3, as DNA: TGTGCCAGTAGTTTCGCCGGGCGGGCCTACGAGCAGTACTTC. It yields the protein CASSFAGRAYEQYF. The chain uses TRBV19 and TRBJ2-7; tentatively, D is TRBD2 (5 bases). Germline V gene sequence: CDR1 LNHDA, CDR2 SQIVND (reference sequence). The CDR3 spans 14 residues. Trimming removed 5 bases from V and 2 bases from J, with 13 bases in between. Combining the CDR3 with reference TRBV19 and TRBJ2-7 gives the whole variable domain DGGITQSPKYLFRKEGQNVTLSCEQNLNHDAMYWYRQDPGQGLRLIYYSQIVNDFQKGDIAEGYSVSREKKESFPLTVTSAQKNPTAFYLCASSFAGRAYEQYFGPGTRLTVT.

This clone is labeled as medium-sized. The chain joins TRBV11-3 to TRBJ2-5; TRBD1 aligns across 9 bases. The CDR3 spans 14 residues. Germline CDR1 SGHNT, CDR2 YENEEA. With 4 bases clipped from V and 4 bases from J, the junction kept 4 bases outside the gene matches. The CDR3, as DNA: TGTGCCAGCAGCTCTCGGGACAGGGTAGAGACCCAGTACTTC. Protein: CASSSRDRVETQYF. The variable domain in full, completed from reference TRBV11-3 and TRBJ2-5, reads EAGVVQSPRYKIIEKKQPVAFWCNPISGHNTLYWYLQNLGQGPELLIRYENEEAVDDSQLPKDRFSAERLKGVDSTLKIQPAELGDSAVYLCASSSRDRVETQYFGPGTRLLVL.

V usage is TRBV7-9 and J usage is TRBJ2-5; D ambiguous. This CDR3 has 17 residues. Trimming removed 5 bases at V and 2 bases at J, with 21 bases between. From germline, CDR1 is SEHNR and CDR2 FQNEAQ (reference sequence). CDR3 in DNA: TGTGCCAGCAGCCCTCCACCCTCGCCCGGGCGACAAGAGACCCAGTACTTC. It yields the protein CASSPPPSPGRQETQYF.

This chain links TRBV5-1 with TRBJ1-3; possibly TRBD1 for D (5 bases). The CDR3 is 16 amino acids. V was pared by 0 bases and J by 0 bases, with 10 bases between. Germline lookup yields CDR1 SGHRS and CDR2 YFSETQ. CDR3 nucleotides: TGCGCCAGCAGCTTGGGGACACATAGCTCTGGAAACACCATATATTTT. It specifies CASSLGTHSSGNTIYF.

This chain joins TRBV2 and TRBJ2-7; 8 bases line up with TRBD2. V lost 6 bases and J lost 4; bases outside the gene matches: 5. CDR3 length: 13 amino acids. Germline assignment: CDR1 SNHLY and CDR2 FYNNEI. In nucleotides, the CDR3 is TGTGCCAGCAGGACAAGCGGGGGATACGAGCAGTACTTC. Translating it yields CASRTSGGYEQYF.

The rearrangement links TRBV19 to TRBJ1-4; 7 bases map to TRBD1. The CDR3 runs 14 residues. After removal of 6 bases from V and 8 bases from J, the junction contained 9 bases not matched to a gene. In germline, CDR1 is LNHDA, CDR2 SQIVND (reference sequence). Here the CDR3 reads CASSRGQPVEKLFF. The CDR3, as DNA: TGTGCCAGTAGCCGGGGACAGCCGGTGGAAAAACTGTTTTTT.

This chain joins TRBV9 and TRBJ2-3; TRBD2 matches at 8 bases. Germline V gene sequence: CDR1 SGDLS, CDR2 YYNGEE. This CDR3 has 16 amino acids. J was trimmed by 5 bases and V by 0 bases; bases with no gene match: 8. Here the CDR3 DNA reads TGTGCCAGCAGCGTAGGTGGCGGGGGGCGTAAAGATACGCAGTATTTT. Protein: CASSVGGGGRKDTQYF. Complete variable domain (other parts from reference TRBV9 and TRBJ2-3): DSGVTQTPKHLITATGQRVTLRCSPRSGDLSVYWYQQSLDQGLQFLIQYYNGEERAKGNILERFSAQQFPDLHSELNLSSLELGDSALYFCASSVGGGGRKDTQYFGPGTRLTVL.

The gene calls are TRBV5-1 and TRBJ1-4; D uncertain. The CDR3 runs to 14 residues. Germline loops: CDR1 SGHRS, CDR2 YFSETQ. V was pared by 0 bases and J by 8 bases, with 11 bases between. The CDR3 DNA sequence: TGCGCCAGCAGCTTGGGGGCGATAGAAGAAAAACTGTTTTTT. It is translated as CASSLGAIEEKLFF.

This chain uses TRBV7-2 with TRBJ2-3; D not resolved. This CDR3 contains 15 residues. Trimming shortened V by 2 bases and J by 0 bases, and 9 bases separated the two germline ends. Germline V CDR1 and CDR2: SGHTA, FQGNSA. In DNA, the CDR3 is TGTGCCAGCAGCTTACTATCAGATAGCACAGATACGCAGTATTTT. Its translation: CASSLLSDSTDTQYF.

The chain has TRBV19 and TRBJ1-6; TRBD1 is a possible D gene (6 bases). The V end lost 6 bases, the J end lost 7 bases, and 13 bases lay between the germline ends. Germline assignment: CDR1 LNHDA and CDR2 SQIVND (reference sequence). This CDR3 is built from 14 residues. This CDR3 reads CASRMDSFNSPLHF. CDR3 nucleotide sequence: TGTGCCAGTAGGATGGACAGCTTCAATTCACCCCTCCACTTT.